The T cell receptor beta chain under discussion was sequenced for a study of blood T cell repertoires in COVID-19. For the study at large: The analysed material was cDNA or gDNA that came from T cells, B-cell-depleted T cells, or PBMCs.

The assay was immunoSEQ multiplex PCR, and TCRdb's table has in-frame clones only and misses some. Of roughly 42,000 clones listed, over 70% are singletons. V was trimmed by 5 bases and J by 2 bases, leaving 9 bases between them. CDR3 length: 14 amino acids. Germline V lookup: CDR1 SGHTA, CDR2 FQGNSA. This chain uses TRBV7-2 with TRBJ2-2, with TRBD1 as a possible D gene (5 bases). The specimen was peripheral blood. The sequence was obtained from an elderly woman with acute or convalescent COVID-19. CDR3 sequence (DNA): TGTGCCAGCAGCCGGCAGGGTAACACCGGGGAGCTGTTTTTT. Translated: CASSRQGNTGELFF.